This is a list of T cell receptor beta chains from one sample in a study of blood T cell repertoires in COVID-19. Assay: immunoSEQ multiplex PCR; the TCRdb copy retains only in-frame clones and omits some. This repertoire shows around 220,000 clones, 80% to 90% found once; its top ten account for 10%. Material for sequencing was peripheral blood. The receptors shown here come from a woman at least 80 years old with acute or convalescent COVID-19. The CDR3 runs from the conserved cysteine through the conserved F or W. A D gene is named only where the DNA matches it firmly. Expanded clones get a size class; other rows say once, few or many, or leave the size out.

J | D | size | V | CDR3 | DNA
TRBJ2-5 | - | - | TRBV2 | CASSPGTGRGSQETQYF | TGTGCCAGCAGTCCTGGGACCGGCCGGGGGTCGCAAGAGACCCAGTACTTC
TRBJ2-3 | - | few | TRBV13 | CASSLGTGTGGPDAQYF | TGTGCCAGCAGCTTGGGTACCGGGACGGGGGGCCCAGATGCGCAGTATTTT
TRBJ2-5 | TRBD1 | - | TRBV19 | CASSIRTGAETQYF | TGTGCCAGTAGTATTAGGACAGGGGCAGAGACCCAGTACTTC
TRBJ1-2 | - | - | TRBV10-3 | CAISESSPYGGSGGYTF | TGTGCCATCAGTGAGTCGAGCCCCTATGGGGGGAGCGGCGGCTACACCTTC
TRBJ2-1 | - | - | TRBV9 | CASSVSIGDNEQFF | TGTGCCAGCAGCGTCTCGATAGGGGATAATGAGCAGTTCTTC
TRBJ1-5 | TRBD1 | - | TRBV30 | CAWSTGGDQPQHF | TGTGCCTGGAGTACAGGGGGAGATCAGCCCCAGCATTTT
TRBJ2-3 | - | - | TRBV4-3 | CASSQRGGAADTQYF | TGCGCCAGCAGCCAAAGAGGAGGGGCGGCAGATACGCAGTATTTT
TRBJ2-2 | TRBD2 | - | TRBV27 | CASSLVGLAGGANTGELFF | TGTGCCAGCAGTTTGGTAGGACTAGCGGGAGGTGCGAACACCGGGGAGCTGTTTTTT
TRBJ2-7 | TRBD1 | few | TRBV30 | CAWSDYGTGSPYEQYF | TGTGCCTGGAGTGATTATGGGACAGGAAGCCCCTACGAGCAGTACTTC
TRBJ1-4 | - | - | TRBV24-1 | CATSDFRGGKLFF | TGTGCCACCAGTGATTTCCGGGGGGGAAAACTGTTTTTT
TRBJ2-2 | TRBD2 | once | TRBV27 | CASRLAGNTGELFF | TGTGCCTCAAGGCTAGCGGGGAACACCGGGGAGCTGTTTTTT
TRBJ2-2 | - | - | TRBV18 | CASSPSGPGELFF | TGTGCCAGCTCCCCCAGCGGGCCCGGGGAGCTGTTTTTT
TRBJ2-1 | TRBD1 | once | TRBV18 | CASSPGTGEPYNEQFF | TGTGCCAGCTCACCGGGTACAGGGGAGCCCTACAATGAGCAGTTCTTC
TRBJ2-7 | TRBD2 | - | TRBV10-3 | CAISDQGLAGSEQYF | TGTGCCATCAGTGACCAGGGACTAGCGGGGTCGGAGCAGTACTTC
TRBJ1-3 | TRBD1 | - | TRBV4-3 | CASSQERRLGGWGNTIYF | TGCGCCAGCAGCCAAGAACGACGGCTAGGGGGCTGGGGAAACACCATATATTTT
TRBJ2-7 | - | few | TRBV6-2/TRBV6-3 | CASSLWSGTELSYEQYF | TGTGCCAGCAGCCTCTGGTCCGGGACTGAGCTCTCCTACGAGCAGTACTTC
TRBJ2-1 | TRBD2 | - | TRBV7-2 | CASSLAYATSANEQFF | TGTGCCAGCAGCTTAGCGTATGCGACTAGCGCGAATGAGCAGTTCTTC
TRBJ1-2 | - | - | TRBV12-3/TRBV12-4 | CASTRQQGYGYTF | TGTGCCAGCACCCGACAGCAAGGCTATGGCTACACCTTC
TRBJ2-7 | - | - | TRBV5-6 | CASSLLQGGPYEQYF | TGTGCCAGCAGCTTGTTACAGGGTGGCCCCTACGAGCAGTACTTC
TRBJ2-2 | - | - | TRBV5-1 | CASSLDITNTGELFF | TGCGCCAGCAGCCTCGACATCACGAACACCGGGGAGCTGTTTTTT
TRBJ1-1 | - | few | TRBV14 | CASSQITDRNTEAFF | TGTGCCAGCAGCCAAATAACGGACAGGAACACTGAAGCTTTCTTT
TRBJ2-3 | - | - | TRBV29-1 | CSVARGTDADTQYF | TGCAGCGTAGCCAGGGGAACAGATGCAGATACGCAGTATTTT
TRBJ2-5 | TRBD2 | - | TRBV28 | CASSATSGRAEVQYF | TGTGCCAGCAGTGCGACTAGCGGGAGGGCCGAGGTCCAGTACTTC
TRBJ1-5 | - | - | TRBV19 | CASRLSGGHQPQHF | TGTGCCAGTAGACTCTCGGGGGGCCATCAGCCCCAGCATTTT
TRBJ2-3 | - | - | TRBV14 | CASSRLGRGTDTQYF | TGTGCCAGCAGCCGGTTAGGTCGGGGCACAGATACGCAGTATTTT
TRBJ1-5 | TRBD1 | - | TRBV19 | CASSRTGGNQPQHF | TGTGCCAGTAGTCGGACAGGGGGCAATCAGCCCCAGCATTTT
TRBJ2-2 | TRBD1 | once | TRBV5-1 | CASSSTGMTGELFF | TGCGCCAGCAGCTCGACAGGGATGACCGGGGAGCTGTTTTTT
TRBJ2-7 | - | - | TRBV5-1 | CASSFPEVGGITYEQYF | TGCGCCAGCAGCTTCCCCGAGGTCGGAGGGATCACCTACGAGCAGTACTTC
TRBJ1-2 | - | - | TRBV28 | CASSFGGWGGYTF | TGTGCCAGCAGTTTTGGGGGGTGGGGTGGCTACACCTTC
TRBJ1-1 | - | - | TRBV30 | CAWRLAGNTEAFF | TGTGCCTGGAGGCTGGCAGGGAACACTGAAGCTTTCTTT
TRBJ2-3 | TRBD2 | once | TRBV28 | CASSSPGLAGGPHTDTQYF | TGTGCCAGCAGTTCACCAGGACTAGCGGGAGGACCACACACAGATACGCAGTATTTT
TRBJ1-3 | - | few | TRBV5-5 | CASSLVDSSGNTIYF | TGTGCCAGCAGCTTGGTCGACAGCTCTGGAAACACCATATATTTT
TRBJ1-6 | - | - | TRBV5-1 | CASSRMGGGNSPLHF | TGCGCCAGCAGCCGCATGGGAGGGGGTAATTCACCCCTCCACTTT
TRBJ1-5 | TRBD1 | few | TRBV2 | CASSFAGTGRQPQHF | TGTGCCAGCAGTTTCGCCGGGACAGGACGTCAGCCCCAGCATTTT
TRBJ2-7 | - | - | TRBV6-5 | CASSYQGGEQYF | TGTGCCAGCAGTTACCAGGGTGGCGAGCAGTACTTC
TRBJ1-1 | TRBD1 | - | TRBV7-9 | CASSLGQGVRTEAFF | TGTGCCAGCAGCTTGGGACAGGGGGTGAGGACTGAAGCTTTCTTT
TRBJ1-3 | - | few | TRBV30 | CAWSLTGLRNTIYF | TGTGCCTGGAGTCTTACAGGGCTACGAAACACCATATATTTT